This T cell receptor (beta chain) was recovered during a study of cytomegalovirus exposure and HLA in healthy donors (dated by TCRdb to 2016 to 2017). The study in broad terms: An earlier analysis of some 600 of the donors reported approximately 280 Gb of sequence data and approximately 120 million unique TCR beta sequences obtained from 180 million or so T cells. Every repertoire in the discovery cohort had been generated on one and the same sequencing platform. Donor age, sex, ethnicity and CMV serostatus were collected together with the repertoire data. HLA typing covered class I and class II loci at four-digit resolution. The study combined high-throughput TCR immunosequencing, statistical association of individual TCRs with disease status, and machine learning to predict cytomegalovirus infection status. The study aimed to test whether signatures of past pathogen exposure could be identified by cataloging public T cell receptors. Across approximately 400 genotyped donors of the cohort, an average of approximately 200,000 unique TCR beta nucleotide sequences per donor were sequenced, and 15% to 20% of those sequences were non-productive. Four to six DR-DQ haplotypes were handled as single units for association and clustering, since linkage in the cohort was strong. Among the roughly 390 genotyped donors, around 81% belonged to the genetic ancestry cluster associated with self-reported Caucasian donors. About 330 gigabases of sequencing data and roughly 80 million unique TCR sequences made up an early release that covered about 640 HLA-typed donors. The number of donors typed differed by locus, with roughly 620-640 for A, B, C, DRB1 and DQB1, approximately 500 for DQA1, 600 to 610 for DPA1, and around 450 for DPB1. Genome-wide SNP genotypes for about three fifths of the roughly 700 donors were used in a later genetic analysis, which treated that subset as a discovery cohort. To decide whether each TCR beta V gene segment behaved as functional or pseudogenic, an earlier analysis of fewer than 750 of the donors relied on high-throughput TCR beta sequencing. In the later analysis, no new phenotypic data were used to find candidate immune exposures; instead, reliance was placed on TCR beta sequences and their occurrence across donors. A separate validation cohort of approximately 130 different subjects was used in addition to the roughly 670-subject first cohort. Using immunosequencing, the study profiled T cell repertoires from roughly 650 subjects and related those repertoires to cytomegalovirus serostatus. In a later analysis, previously published TCR beta repertoires from 666 donors were re-analyzed and high-resolution HLA genotyping was added so that TCR occurrence patterns could be studied.

Remarks on this clone: This clone's antigen is unknown. Per-base qualities were not stored, and no clone one base away is much larger.

The investigation overall reported the following: Because HLA typing was missing for some donors at each locus, association tests included only the typed subset. Linkage disequilibrium might explain the correlated functional status among segregating V segments, but an unknown experimental factor could not be ruled out. A total of 150 to 200 TCR beta chains were listed by the study as associated with cytomegalovirus. It was suggested by the authors that the approach could potentially be generalized to other disease states and immunological phenotypes. Because the 87-base-pair reads could not distinguish some IMGT-functional V segments, including TRBV6-2 and TRBV6-3, those segments were excluded. Specific HLA alleles were associated with 15,000 to 20,000 TCR beta sequences at a false discovery rate of 0.05 in a later analysis. A later genetic analysis reported fewer N-insertions in productive TCRs among donors in an Asian-associated ancestry cluster than the approximately 700-donor mean. When HLA alleles, especially DR and DQ, strongly co-occurred, TCR associations were difficult to assign to individual alleles. In this cohort, only TCR beta chains were sequenced, and detectable features were limited by the absence of alpha or paired-chain data. While some public TCRs were present in many individuals, most TCR sequences turned up only very rarely across donors. In a later analysis, the rate of TCR association differed among HLA loci, with DRB1 alleles having the most associated TCRs and HLA-C alleles having the fewest. In a later analysis, HLA-associated TCR beta chains showed more clonal expansion and lower generation probabilities than non-associated chains that were equally common. The only immune exposure information available for the cohort was CMV serostatus. Roughly 15 rarely observed V segments, including chromosome 9 orphons, were excluded from the earlier analysis of about 610 of the donors because counts were too low. In a later genetic analysis, a missense DCLRE1C variant was associated with V-gene and J-gene trimming of TCR beta chains, and the association was replicated in an independent cohort. In an earlier analysis of some 500 of the donors, most TCR beta V segments were observed in productive rearrangements about 87% or about 30% of the time, broadly matching IMGT annotations. According to a later analysis, most CMV-associated TCR beta chains appeared to be HLA-restricted, and the HLA associations seemed to be driven largely by CMV exposure. A further reported finding was that TCR beta sequences accurately predicted the HLA-A and HLA-B alleles for most subjects in the first cohort. Sequencing depth was assumed to be roughly uniform across donors in the presence/absence analyses, though that assumption may not hold. A cluster of highly shared sequence variants was judged likely to be a technical artifact of the sequencing pipeline. According to a later analysis, parvovirus B19, influenza, CMV and Epstein-Barr virus appeared linked to several top co-occurrence clusters. Cytomegalovirus status was reported to be diagnosed by the classifier with high specificity and sensitivity in both the original and validation cohorts. A few of the identified cytomegalovirus-associated TCR beta chains were confirmed in vitro to be specific for cytomegalovirus antigens.

The library was prepared using the immunoSEQ multiplex PCR assay. A mixture of 60 forward primers for TCR Vbeta segments and 13 reverse primers for TCR Jbeta segments was used in the multiplex PCR. The CDR3 region of rearranged TCR beta genes was amplified from genomic DNA with a multiplex PCR assay. The Illumina HiSeq System was used to sequence the amplified TCR beta libraries as 87-base-pair reads. The original pipeline was this. A later analysis tallied 75 million to 95 million unique TCR beta chains across the 666 repertoires, and some 10 million of those chains were shared by two or more donors. Raw reads were error-corrected and collapsed into unique sequences by a nearest-neighbor algorithm in which closely related sequences were merged to remove PCR and sequencing errors. To assign V, D and J gene segments, CDR3 sequences were aligned to IMGT reference sequences. For a sequence to be retained, a match of at least six nucleotides was required to both a V gene segment and a J gene segment. Rearrangements were classified as productive when the CDR3 lacked stop codons and remained in frame with V and J, and all other rearrangements were classified as non-productive. CDR3 was defined according to IMGT convention as the region running from the second conserved V-encoded cysteine to the conserved J-encoded phenylalanine. In an earlier analysis of roughly 580 of the donors, sequences lacking an unambiguous match to a single V gene segment were excluded. An earlier analysis of about 600 of the donors called V segments functional above 56.7% productive rearrangements and segregating when the between-donor standard deviation exceeded 5%. A statistical classification framework was developed to diagnose cytomegalovirus status using the catalog of TCR beta chain sequences. In a later analysis, V and J genes were assigned by comparing TCR nucleotide sequences against IMGT/GENE-DB human TR gene sequences. The TCRdist pipeline was used in a later analysis to assign CDR3 sequences and most-parsimonious VDJ recombination scenarios. In a later analysis, each TCR beta chain was defined by its CDR3 amino acid sequence together with its V-gene family, and reads without a unique V-gene family were excluded. A later analysis removed roughly 590 highly shared, low-generation-probability nucleotide sequences to deal with suspected cross-contamination and a sequencing artifact. For each public chain, a later analysis derived a clonal expansion index from normalized ranks of inferred template counts within each repertoire. In a later analysis, generation probabilities were computed using a VDJ recombination model fitted to out-of-frame rearrangements, and the results were checked against IGoR. Hypergeometric tests were used in a later analysis to score TCR-TCR, TCR-HLA and TCR-CMV co-occurrence, with a repertoire-size bias correction applied to the TCR pairs. A later analysis estimated false discovery rates by permuting HLA or CMV assignments 20 times. In a later analysis, co-occurring TCRs were grouped using DBSCAN, with TCRdist sequence similarity added in when clustering inside HLA-allele-positive subsets. Co-occurrence clustering excluded repertoires with fewer than 30,000 or more than 120,000 public chains, plus five with anomalous nucleotide sharing. The table was pulled from immuneACCESS by TCRdb, which kept in-frame rearrangements only. Such tables lose some clones; where checked, under half of the loss comes from unresolved V genes, and the rest has no known cause. The DNA was the basis for D and trimming; V, J and clone size are from that table. This sample comprises about 190,000 clones, approximately 90% of them detected only once. Approximately 0.98% of the sample lies in the top ten.

V is shortened by 4 bases, J by 5 bases, and the region joining them spans 9 bases. The germline V gene encodes CDR1 SGHRS and CDR2 YFSETQ. From its cysteine to its phenylalanine, the CDR3 spans 12 amino acids. This entry keeps only the CDR3 DNA: 36 bases, framed from base 1. The cohort comprised several hundred healthy bone marrow donors. At the time of sampling, every cohort member was nominally healthy, though immune exposures that went unrecorded were likely present. The donor was CMV seronegative and belonged to the group of 320 or so seronegative cohort members. A peripheral blood sample was provided by each donor, and peripheral blood mononuclear cells were used for TCR beta sequencing. The Qiagen DNeasy Blood Extraction Kit was used to extract genomic DNA from the blood cell samples.

The origin of this receptor is a boy between 2 and 10 years old in good health and CMV-seronegative. Recombination linked TRBV5-1 to TRBJ2-5, with the D segment identity uncertain. Sequenced sample: PBMCs. In nucleotides, the sequence is TGCGCCAGCAGCCATCCCGAGGAGACCCAGTACTTC. This is translated as CASSHPEETQYF. Joined to the reference TRBV5-1 and TRBJ2-5 proteins, this CDR3 gives the full variable domain: KAGVTQTPRYLIKTRGQQVTLSCSPISGHRSVSWYQQTPGQGLQFLFEYFSETQRNKGNFPGRFSGRQFSNSRSEMNVSTLELGDSALYLCASSHPEETQYFGPGTRLLVL.